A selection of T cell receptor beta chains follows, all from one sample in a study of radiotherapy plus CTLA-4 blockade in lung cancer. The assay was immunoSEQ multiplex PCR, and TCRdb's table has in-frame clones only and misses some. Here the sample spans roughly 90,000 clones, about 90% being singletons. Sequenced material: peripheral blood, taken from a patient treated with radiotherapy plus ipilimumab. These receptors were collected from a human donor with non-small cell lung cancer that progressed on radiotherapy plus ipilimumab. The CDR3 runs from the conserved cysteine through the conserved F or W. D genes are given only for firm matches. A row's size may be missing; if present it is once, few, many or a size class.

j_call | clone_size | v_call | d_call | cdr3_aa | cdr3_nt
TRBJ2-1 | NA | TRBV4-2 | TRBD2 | CASSQEGSAGGEQFF | TGTGCCAGCAGCCAAGAAGGATCGGCGGGGGGGGAGCAGTTCTTC
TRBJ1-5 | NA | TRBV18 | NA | CASSSTGLGNQPQHF | TGTGCCAGCTCATCTACAGGGTTGGGCAATCAGCCCCAGCATTTT
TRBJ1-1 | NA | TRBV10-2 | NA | CASSEPQGNTEAFF | TGCGCCAGCAGTGAGCCACAGGGGAACACTGAAGCTTTCTTT
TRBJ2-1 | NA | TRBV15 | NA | CATSRGEGWNEQFF | TGTGCCACCAGCAGAGGTGAGGGATGGAATGAGCAGTTCTTC
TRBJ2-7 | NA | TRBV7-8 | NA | CASSLKLVGSYEQYF | TGTGCCAGCAGCTTAAAACTAGTGGGGTCCTACGAGCAGTACTTC
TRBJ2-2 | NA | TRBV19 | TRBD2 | CASSISSSGSVGGELFF | TGTGCCAGTAGTATTTCCTCTAGCGGGAGTGTTGGCGGGGAGCTGTTTTTT
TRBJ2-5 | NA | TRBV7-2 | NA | CASSFSGRAQETQYF | TGTGCCAGCAGCTTTTCCGGACGGGCCCAAGAGACCCAGTACTTC
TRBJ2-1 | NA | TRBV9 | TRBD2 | CASSVGSSGRNNEQFF | TGTGCCAGCAGCGTAGGGAGTAGCGGGAGGAACAATGAGCAGTTCTTC
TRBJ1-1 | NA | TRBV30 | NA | CAWNQQGEAFF | TGTGCCTGGAACCAACAGGGTGAAGCTTTCTTT
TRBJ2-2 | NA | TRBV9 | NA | CASSVAGSVTGELFF | TGTGCCAGCAGCGTAGCAGGGTCGGTCACCGGGGAGCTGTTTTTT
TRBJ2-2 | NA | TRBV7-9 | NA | CASSLVGANTGELFF | TGTGCCAGCAGCTTAGTCGGGGCGAACACCGGGGAGCTGTTTTTT
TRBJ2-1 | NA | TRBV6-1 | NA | CASFNPSYNEQFF | TGTGCCAGCTTTAACCCATCCTACAATGAGCAGTTCTTC
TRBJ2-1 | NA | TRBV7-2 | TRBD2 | CASSLGGTTTSNEQFF | TGTGCCAGCAGCTTAGGCGGGACTACAACATCCAATGAGCAGTTCTTC
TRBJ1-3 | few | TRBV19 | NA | CASMTGQRDTIYF | TGTGCCAGTATGACGGGGCAGCGGGACACCATATATTTT